The entry below describes one TCR beta chain. The source of the sample is a study of T cells expressing NK-cell markers. There are 15 residues in the CDR3. The germline V gene encodes CDR1 SGHTA and CDR2 FQGTGA. TCR beta cDNA was generated via 5'RACE template switching incorporating UMIs. After re-calling the 5' RACE reads, TCRdb lists one entry per CDR3 protein, DNA absent. The sample's table shows some 110,000 distinct CDR3 sequences. This clonotype was sampled from a woman between 18 and 75 years old in good health. The rearrangement uses TRBV7-3 and TRBJ2-3; there is no DNA to check the TCRdb D call of TRBD2. The sample consisted of blood T cells: a sorted CD56 or NKG2C T cell subset, CD4+ or CD8+ T cells, or bulk PBMC T cells (not recorded which). Here the CDR3 reads CASSSLGGGLDTQYF. The full variable domain, completed using reference TRBV7-3 and TRBJ2-3, is GAGVSQTPSNKVTEKGKYVELRCDPISGHTALYWYRQSLGQGPEFLIYFQGTGAADDSGLPNDRFFAVRPEGSVSTLKIQRTERGDSAVYLCASSSLGGGLDTQYFGPGTRLTVL.